Below, one T cell receptor (beta chain) is given with its context. Samples came from healthy bone marrow donors. The CDR3 spans 14 residues. The J segment lost 3 bases and the V segment lost 4 bases, leaving 7 bases of the junction unmatched. Germline values: CDR1 SGHDT, CDR2 YYEEEE. These data originate in a study of cytomegalovirus exposure and HLA in healthy donors. Study context: An analysis done earlier identified 117 million unique TCR beta sequences from about 179 million T cells.

Both 60 Vbeta primers and 13 Jbeta primers went into the PCR. The repertoire was sequenced with immunoSEQ multiplex PCR; TCRdb's copy has only in-frame clones and lacks some. This table holds 100,000 or so clones, around three quarters found once. The receptor was isolated from a female donor in good health and CMV-seronegative. The chain links TRBV5-6 to TRBJ2-7, with 7 bases identical to TRBD1. Sequenced sample: PBMCs. In DNA form, the CDR3 reads TGTGCCAGCAGCGACCGGGACAGAGTCTACGAGCAGTACTTC. Amino acids: CASSDRDRVYEQYF.